This T cell receptor (beta chain) was found in a study of T cell repertoires in cytomegalovirus infection. Study overall: Recently identified HLA-C-restricted CMV epitopes were among the peptides used. A matching HLA type, together with CMV infection, was signaled by public TCR beta signatures.

General study results and limits: HLA-C-restricted CMV-specific TCR beta clonotypes prevailed in the ex vivo response. Cumulative public TCR beta family frequency identified CMV carriers with the relevant HLA.

Turning to this clonotype: Its antigen remains unknown.

MiXCR was run by TCRdb on the reads, yielding one entry per CDR3 protein. The table has approximately 150,000 distinct CDR3 sequences, about 20% seen once. CDR1 WSHSY and CDR2 SAAADI come from the germline V gene. The CDR3 is 12 residues long. Trimming stripped 3 bases from V and 7 bases from J, with 10 bases between. This clonotype was obtained from a human donor in good health (CMV status not recorded). Some clones in this sample may be carry-over from other donors' samples. The source was CD8+ T cells from cultured PBMCs, collected from culture after CMV antigen stimulation. This chain joins TRBV10-2 and TRBJ2-7; D is ambiguous. CDR3 bases: TGCGCCAGCAGTGAAGCCCCCCGTGAGCAGTACTTC. This gives the protein CASSEAPREQYF.